This T cell receptor beta chain comes out of a study of cytomegalovirus exposure and HLA in healthy donors. The CDR3 is made up of 15 amino acids. CDR1 and CDR2 (germline): SGDLS, YYNGEE. Trimming left V 4 bases short and J 4 bases short, with 14 bases between. A single count supports this clone. In the PCR, 60 Vbeta and 13 Jbeta primers were used. Generated by immunoSEQ multiplex PCR, the TCRdb table keeps only in-frame clones and is missing some. Among around 250,000 clones listed, around 81% were seen once. This chain links TRBV9 with TRBJ1-4; possible D gene TRBD1, 5 bases. What was sequenced was PBMCs. The TCR originated in a woman aged 55-75 years in good health and CMV-seropositive. CDR3 region: CASSLSRGGNEKLFF. CDR3 bases: TGTGCCAGCAGCCTTAGTCGGGGGGGTAATGAAAAACTGTTTTTT.